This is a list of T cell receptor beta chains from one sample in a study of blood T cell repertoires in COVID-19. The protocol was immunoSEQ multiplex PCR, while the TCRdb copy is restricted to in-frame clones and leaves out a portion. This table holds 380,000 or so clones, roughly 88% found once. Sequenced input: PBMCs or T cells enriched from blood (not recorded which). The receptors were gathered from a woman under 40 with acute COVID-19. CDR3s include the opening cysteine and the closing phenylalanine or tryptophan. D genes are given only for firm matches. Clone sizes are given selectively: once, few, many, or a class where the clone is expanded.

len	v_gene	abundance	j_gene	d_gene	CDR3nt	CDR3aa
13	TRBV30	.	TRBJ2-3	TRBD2	TGTGCCTGGAGTCGGGGGGGCACAGATACGCAGTATTTT	CAWSRGGTDTQYF
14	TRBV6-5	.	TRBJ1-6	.	TGTGCCAGCAGCCGGACACGTAATAATTCACCCCTCCACTTT	CASSRTRNNSPLHF
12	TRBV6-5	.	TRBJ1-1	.	TGTGCCAGCAGTTACAATGGCCCTGAAGCTTTCTTT	CASSYNGPEAFF
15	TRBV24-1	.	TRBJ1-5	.	TGTGCCACCAGTGAACTGGGGGGGCCGGGCCAGCCCCAGCATTTT	CATSELGGPGQPQHF
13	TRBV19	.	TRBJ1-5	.	TGTGCCAGTAGTTCTTTCAGGGATCAGCCCCAGCATTTT	CASSSFRDQPQHF
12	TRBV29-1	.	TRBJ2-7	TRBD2	TGCAGCATCAAGCGGGGACCCTACGAGCAGTACTTC	CSIKRGPYEQYF
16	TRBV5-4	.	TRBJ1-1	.	TGTGCCAGCAGCTTGGTTCCAGGGGCCCCGAACACTGAAGCTTTCTTT	CASSLVPGAPNTEAFF
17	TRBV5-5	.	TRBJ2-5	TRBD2	TGTGCCAGCAGCTTATTCCGCCTGGGAGGGGCGGGAAAGACCCAGTACTTC	CASSLFRLGGAGKTQYF
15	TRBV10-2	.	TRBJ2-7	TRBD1	TGCGCCAGCAAAATCGGGACAGAGGGTACCTACGAGCAGTACTTC	CASKIGTEGTYEQYF
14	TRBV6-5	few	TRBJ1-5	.	TGTGCCAGCAGTAGCCAGGTTAACAATCAGCCCCAGCATTTT	CASSSQVNNQPQHF
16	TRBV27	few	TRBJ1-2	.	TGTGCCAGCAGTTCAGGCGAGGGTTTGGGGAGCTATGGCTACACCTTC	CASSSGEGLGSYGYTF
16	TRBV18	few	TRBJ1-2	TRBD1	TGTGCCAGCTCACCAAAGCAGGGGGCGTTTAACTATGGCTACACCTTC	CASSPKQGAFNYGYTF
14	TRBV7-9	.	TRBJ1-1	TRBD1	TGTGCCAGCAGCGCGACAGGGACAAACACTGAAGCTTTCTTT	CASSATGTNTEAFF
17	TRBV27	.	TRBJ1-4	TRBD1	TGTGCCAGCAGTCCGAGGACAGGGCATGCAACTAATGAAAAACTGTTTTTT	CASSPRTGHATNEKLFF
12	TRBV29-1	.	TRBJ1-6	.	TGCGGAGAAACAGGAGTAGGGGCACCCCTCCACTTT	CGETGVGAPLHF
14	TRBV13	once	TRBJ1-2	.	TGTGCCAGCAGCCTCTACCGTACTAACTATGGCTACACCTTC	CASSLYRTNYGYTF
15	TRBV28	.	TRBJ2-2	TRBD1	TGTGCCAGCAGTTCCACAGGGGTGAACACCGGGGAGCTGTTTTTT	CASSSTGVNTGELFF
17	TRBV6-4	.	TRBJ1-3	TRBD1	TGTGCCAGCACCCCCTCAGACAGGGCCAGCTCTGGAAACACCATATATTTT	CASTPSDRASSGNTIYF
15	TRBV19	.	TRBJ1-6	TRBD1	TGTGCCAGTAGTATTGGGACAGGGGGTGATTCACCCCTCCACTTT	CASSIGTGGDSPLHF
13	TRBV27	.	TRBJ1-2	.	TGTGCCAGCAGCACAGGCGCCAACTATGGCTACACCTTC	CASSTGANYGYTF
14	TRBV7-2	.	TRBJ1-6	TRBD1	TGTGCCAGCAGCGTCAGGGGGCGTAATTCACCCCTCCACTTT	CASSVRGRNSPLHF
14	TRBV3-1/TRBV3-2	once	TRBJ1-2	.	TGTGCCAGCAGCCAAGAGGATGAGGGCTATGGCTACACCTTC	CASSQEDEGYGYTF
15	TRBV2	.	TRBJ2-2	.	TGTGCCAGCAGTGAAAGGGGGACGGACACCGGGGAGCTGTTTTTT	CASSERGTDTGELFF
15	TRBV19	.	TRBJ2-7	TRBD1	TGTGCCAGTAGTCCCCGGGACAGATTAACCTACGAGCAGTACTTC	CASSPRDRLTYEQYF
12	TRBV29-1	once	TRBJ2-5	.	TGCAGCGTTGGAGTTAACCAAGAGACCCAGTACTTC	CSVGVNQETQYF
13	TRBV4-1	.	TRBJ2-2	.	TGCGCCAGCAGCCGAGAATCCGGCGGGGAGCTGTTTTTT	CASSRESGGELFF
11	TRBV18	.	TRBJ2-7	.	TGTGCCAGCTCCTCCCAGGTGGAGCAGTACTTC	CASSSQVEQYF
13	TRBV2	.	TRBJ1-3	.	TGTGCCAGCAGGGACAGCTCTGGAAACACCATATATTTT	CASRDSSGNTIYF